A single sample is the source of the 26 T cell receptor beta chains below, sequenced in a study of cytomegalovirus exposure and HLA in healthy donors. PCR involved 60 Vbeta and 13 Jbeta primers. Profiling relied on immunoSEQ multiplex PCR, and the TCRdb table lists in-frame clones only, not all of them. The sample holds some 130,000 clones. The material sequenced was PBMCs. The receptors originated from a man aged 18 to 35 in good health and CMV-seronegative.

The gene calls are TRBV6-5 and TRBJ2-1; 8 bases are shared with TRBD2. The CDR3 runs 12 residues. Germline CDR1 reads MNHEY; CDR2 reads SVGAGI. Germline trimming cut 0 bases from V and 12 bases from J; bases unmatched to any gene: 1. The CDR3 is CASSYSAGGQFF. The CDR3 bases are TGTGCCAGCAGTTACTCTGCGGGAGGGCAGTTCTTC.

The chain combines TRBV15 with TRBJ2-7; TRBD2 matches at 7 bases. In germline, CDR1 is LNHNV, CDR2 YYDKDF (reference sequence). After removal of 8 bases from V and 9 bases from J, the junction contained 13 bases not matched to a gene. CDR3 length: 13 residues. The DNA of the CDR3 is TGTGCCACCGGGCTTTTCCAGGGAGGGTGGCAGTACTTC. This codes for CATGLFQGGWQYF.

The chain employs TRBV30 and TRBJ2-1, with a tentative D call TRBD2 (6 bases). The CDR3 spans 13 residues. V was pared by 2 bases and J by 4 bases, with 9 bases between. Germline V CDR1 and CDR2: GTSNPN, SVGIG (reference sequence). The CDR3 DNA sequence: TGTGCCTGGAGTTTGGGGAGGTACAATGAGCAGTTCTTC. Translating gives CAWSLGRYNEQFF.

The chain combines TRBV19 with TRBJ1-2; a possible D gene is TRBD1 (6 bases). The CDR3 length is 13 residues. Trimming took 6 bases from V and 2 from J, leaving 10 bases between them. Looked up from germline, CDR1 is LNHDA and CDR2 is SQIVND (reference sequence). The CDR3: CASSQDRNYGYTF. Here the CDR3 DNA reads TGTGCCAGTAGCCAAGACAGGAACTATGGCTACACCTTC.

The V call is TRBV9, the J call TRBJ2-5; a possible D gene is TRBD2 (6 bases). V dropped 0 bases and J dropped 7 bases, with 16 bases sitting between them. Germline V lookup: CDR1 SGDLS, CDR2 YYNGEE. CDR3 size: 15 residues. The chain's CDR3 is CASSVEASVGGTQYF. The CDR3 DNA reads TGTGCCAGCAGCGTAGAGGCTAGCGTGGGGGGGACCCAGTACTTC.

The chain employs TRBV5-1 and TRBJ1-5, with a tentative D call TRBD1 (6 bases). The V gene's germline CDR1 is SGHRS and CDR2 YFSETQ. Trimming pared 2 bases from V and 6 bases from J, leaving 15 bases between. This CDR3 comprises 15 residues. Written as DNA, the CDR3 is TGCGCCAGCAGCTTAGGGGGATCTGTGAGTCAGCCCCAGCATTTT. The encoded protein is CASSLGGSVSQPQHF.

As to this clone: This sample includes further DNA sequences coding for the same CDR3. This chain uses TRBV5-1 with TRBJ1-4, with D unresolved. CDR1 SGHRS and CDR2 YFSETQ come from the germline V gene. The V and J ends lost 0 bases and 0 bases respectively, with 9 bases between them. The CDR3 spans 16 residues. CDR3 bases: TGCGCCAGCAGCTTGGGCGGCACACCAACTAATGAAAAACTGTTTTTT. Protein: CASSLGGTPTNEKLFF.

This chain links TRBV19 with TRBJ1-1; 9 bases align to TRBD1. The CDR3 loop spans 14 amino acids. The germline gives CDR1 LNHDA, CDR2 SQIVND (reference sequence). Trimming removed 5 bases from V and 3 bases from J; junction bases left unmatched: 4. The CDR3 DNA follows: TGTGCCAGTAGTGCGGGACAGGGATACACTGAAGCTTTCTTT. Residues: CASSAGQGYTEAFF.

V is TRBV27 and J is TRBJ2-3, with 13 bases identical to TRBD2. Germline V gives CDR1 MNHEY, CDR2 SMNVEV (reference sequence). The V and J ends lost 1 base and 2 bases, in that order; junction bases with no gene match: 12. The CDR3 loop spans 20 amino acids. The CDR3 sequence: CASSLYFTSGRADNTDTQYF. The CDR3 DNA reads as TGTGCCAGCAGTTTATACTTTACTAGCGGGAGGGCTGATAACACAGATACGCAGTATTTT.

DNA of the CDR3: TGTGCCAGCAGCCAAGTGCGGGGATGGACTGAAGCTTTCTTT. Its protein product is CASSQVRGWTEAFF. The chain has TRBV14 and TRBJ1-1; D unresolved. Germline-derived CDR1 and CDR2 are SGHDN and FVKESK. This CDR3 has 14 residues. V was cut by 1 base and J by 5 bases, with 11 bases left in between.

The chain combines TRBV4-3 with TRBJ2-1; a weak D match, TRBD2 (6 bases). Deletions cut 0 bases from V and 5 bases from J, with 11 bases between. The germline gives CDR1 LGHNA, CDR2 YSLEER. The CDR3 is made up of 15 amino acids. The CDR3 nucleotides are TGCGCCAGCAGCCAAGATTTCTGGGAGGACAATGAGCAGTTCTTC. Amino acid sequence: CASSQDFWEDNEQFF.

The CDR3 reads CASSAAGGADPNEKLFF. DNA of the CDR3: TGTGCCAGCAGCGCTGCAGGGGGCGCGGACCCTAATGAAAAACTGTTTTTT. The chain employs TRBV5-6 and TRBJ1-4; 8 bases align to TRBD1. Trimming took 4 bases from V and 3 from J; bases not matched to a gene: 11. This CDR3 region has 17 residues. From germline, CDR1 is SGHDT and CDR2 YYEEEE. Variable domain in full (rest from reference TRBV5-6 and TRBJ1-4): DAGVTQSPTHLIKTRGQQVTLRCSPKSGHDTVSWYQQALGQGPQFIFQYYEEEERQRGNFPDRFSGHQFPNYSSELNVNALLLGDSALYLCASSAAGGADPNEKLFFGSGTQLSVL.

The chain joins TRBV18 to TRBJ1-5; maybe TRBD1 (6 bases). The germline V and J ends were trimmed by 4 bases and 5 bases, with 9 bases remaining between them. The CDR3 loop spans 13 amino acids. CDR1 is KGHSH and CDR2 is LQKENI in the germline V gene. The CDR3 spells CASSHRVDQPQHF. The DNA of the CDR3 is TGTGCCAGCTCACACAGGGTGGATCAGCCCCAGCATTTT.

The gene calls are TRBV27 and TRBJ1-2; possibly TRBD1 for D (6 bases). Trimming took 3 bases from V and 7 from J, leaving 9 bases between them. Germline assignment: CDR1 MNHEY and CDR2 SMNVEV (reference sequence). The CDR3 is made up of 12 amino acids. This CDR3 is CASSLTGIGYTF. DNA of the CDR3: TGTGCCAGCAGTTTGACAGGTATTGGCTACACCTTC.

V usage is TRBV4-3 and J usage is TRBJ2-7, with D perhaps matching TRBD2 (6 bases). The ends were cut back, 4 bases at V and 2 bases at J, with 12 bases in the middle. CDR1 and CDR2 from the germline V gene are LGHNA and YSLEER. CDR3 size: 14 residues. CDR3 nucleotides: TGCGCCAGCAGCCTCGGGACTGGGACCTACGAGCAGTACTTC. Protein sequence: CASSLGTGTYEQYF.

The rearrangement uses TRBV11-2 and TRBJ2-7, with TRBD2 matching 9 bases. Looked up from germline, CDR1 is SGHAT and CDR2 is FQNNGV. The CDR3 covers 15 residues. The V gene end was trimmed by 0 bases and the J gene end by 7 bases; junction bases not matched to a gene: 7. The DNA for the CDR3 is TGTGCCAGCAGCTTAGATCCCTTAGCGGGAGAGGAGCAGTACTTC. Translating it yields CASSLDPLAGEEQYF.

The chain uses TRBV5-1 and TRBJ1-6; perhaps TRBD1 as D (6 bases). The germline V gene encodes CDR1 SGHRS and CDR2 YFSETQ. With 2 bases removed from V and 9 bases from J, the gap between germline ends came to 18 bases. This CDR3 has 16 amino acids. The CDR3 sequence is CASSFGWAGATSPLHF. CDR3 nucleotides: TGCGCCAGCAGCTTTGGGTGGGCAGGGGCGACTTCACCCCTCCACTTT.

The V call is TRBV18, the J call TRBJ1-2; the match to TRBD1 covers 7 bases. Germline values: CDR1 KGHSH, CDR2 LQKENI. The ends lost 5 bases at V and 3 bases at J; junction bases unmatched: 6. This CDR3 contains 14 residues. CDR3 loop: CASSARTGYYGYTF. The CDR3 DNA reads TGTGCCAGCTCAGCCCGGACAGGATACTATGGCTACACCTTC.

CDR3 DNA: TGTGCCATCAGTGAGTATCCCCGGAGCTCTGGGGCCAACGTCCTGACTTTC. It encodes CAISEYPRSSGANVLTF. J is TRBJ2-6 and V is TRBV10-3; no clear D gene. CDR3 length: 17 amino acids. With 1 base removed from V and 0 bases from J, the gap between germline ends came to 10 bases. Germline assignment: CDR1 ENHRY and CDR2 SYGVKD.

The rearrangement joins TRBV4-1 to TRBJ1-2; TRBD1 agrees at 7 bases. This CDR3 is 17 amino acids long. CDR1 is MGHRA, CDR2 YSYEKL, per germline. V was pared by 0 bases and J by 6 bases, with 13 bases of the junction left unmatched. This chain's CDR3 is CASSQEILPGTEDGYTF. The CDR3 region has the DNA TGCGCCAGCAGCCAAGAAATACTACCCGGGACAGAGGATGGCTACACCTTC.

V usage is TRBV5-1 and J usage is TRBJ2-2, with D possibly being TRBD2 (5 bases). Per germline, CDR1 SGHRS and CDR2 YFSETQ. The V and J ends lost 5 bases and 5 bases respectively, with 10 bases between them. The CDR3 is 13 residues long. This CDR3 reads CASREDLTGELFF. The CDR3 nucleotides are TGCGCCAGCAGGGAGGATTTAACCGGGGAGCTGTTTTTT.

The chain has TRBV4-1 and TRBJ1-1; TRBD1 agrees at 8 bases. CDR3 length: 14 amino acids. Germline-derived CDR1 and CDR2 are MGHRA and YSYEKL. J was trimmed by 12 bases and V by 0 bases; bases with no gene match: 9. In DNA, the CDR3 is TGCGCCAGCAGCCAAGATGGACAGGGAGGGAAACCTTTCTTT. It codes for CASSQDGQGGKPFF.

The CDR3 DNA reads as TGCGCCAGCAGCCAAGGGAACAGGGGGCTAGGCGAAAAACTGTTTTTT. As protein: CASSQGNRGLGEKLFF. V usage is TRBV4-3 and J usage is TRBJ1-4; 9 nucleotides match TRBD1. From germline, CDR1 is LGHNA and CDR2 YSLEER. The CDR3 is 16 residues long. Germline trimming cut 1 base from V and 8 bases from J; bases unmatched to any gene: 8.

The chain uses TRBV7-2 and TRBJ2-5; TRBD2 aligns across 11 bases. CDR1 is SGHTA and CDR2 is FQGNSA in the germline V gene. V lost 5 bases to trimming and J lost 4 bases; unmatched junction nucleotides: 9. This CDR3 is 16 amino acids long. The CDR3 is CASSPTSGSGAETQYF. CDR3 nucleotides: TGTGCCAGCAGCCCTACTAGCGGGAGTGGCGCAGAGACCCAGTACTTC.

This rearrangement joins TRBV18 to TRBJ2-5, with a possible D match to TRBD1 (6 bases). Looked up from germline, CDR1 is KGHSH and CDR2 is LQKENI. The CDR3 runs to 15 residues. The V gene lost 3 bases and the J gene lost 4 bases, with 15 bases spanning the gap. CDR3 bases: TGTGCCAGCTCACCGGGGTTAACAGGGCCAGAGACCCAGTACTTC. Its protein is CASSPGLTGPETQYF.

The rearrangement uses TRBV7-2 and TRBJ2-3; D is perhaps TRBD1 (5 bases). CDR3 length: 14 amino acids. The germline CDR1 and CDR2 sequences are SGHTA and FQGNSA. Trimming removed 4 bases at V and 4 bases at J, with 12 bases between. CDR3 amino acids: CASSYSRVADTQYF. The CDR3 coding sequence is TGTGCCAGCAGCTACAGCAGGGTTGCAGATACGCAGTATTTT.